What follows are 30 T cell receptor beta chains derived from one specimen sequenced in a study of breast tumors, draining lymph nodes, adjacent tissues. TCRdb re-called the multiplex PCR reads with MiXCR, one entry per CDR3 protein. The sample has 200,000 to 300,000 distinct CDR3 sequences, roughly 31% seen once. Axillary draining lymph nodes of breast cancer patients supplied the node samples. Sequences were obtained from axillary lymph node tissue. Receptors originate from a female donor with breast cancer. Some clones in this sample may be carry-over from other donors' samples.

This clonotype was seen many times. The chain employs TRBV5-1 and TRBJ2-7, with no clear D. CDR1 SGHRS and CDR2 YFSETQ come from the germline V gene. The CDR3 sequence is 13 residues long. Trimming took 4 bases from V and 4 from J, leaving 12 bases between them. The CDR3 DNA reads as TGCGCCAGCAGCCTGCAACCCGAGTACGAGCAGTACTTC. Translated: CASSLQPEYEQYF.

This clonotype was detected ten times or more. This chain links TRBV5-6 with TRBJ2-5; the D gene is possibly TRBD2 (6 bases). The germline V gene has CDR1 SGHDT and CDR2 YYEEEE. The CDR3 totals 16 residues. Trimming shortened V by 0 bases and J by 2 bases, and 14 bases separated the two germline ends. The CDR3 DNA reads TGTGCCAGCAGCTTGGGATTAGCGGCGGGTCAAGAGACCCAGTACTTC. Amino acid sequence: CASSLGLAAGQETQYF. Variable domain in full (rest from reference TRBV5-6 and TRBJ2-5): DAGVTQSPTHLIKTRGQQVTLRCSPKSGHDTVSWYQQALGQGPQFIFQYYEEEERQRGNFPDRFSGHQFPNYSSELNVNALLLGDSALYLCASSLGLAAGQETQYFGPGTRLLVL.

This clonotype appeared many times. The chain joins TRBV19 to TRBJ1-5; TRBD1 agrees at 7 bases. CDR1 is LNHDA and CDR2 is SQIVND in the germline V gene (reference sequence). V dropped 4 bases and J dropped 2; count of bases not matched to a gene: 8. The CDR3 has 16 residues. CDR3 amino acids: CASSTRQGLGNQPQHF. DNA of the CDR3: TGTGCCAGTAGTACAAGACAGGGTCTGGGCAATCAGCCCCAGCATTTT. Looking up the rest from reference TRBV19 and TRBJ1-5 gives the full variable domain: DGGITQSPKYLFRKEGQNVTLSCEQNLNHDAMYWYRQDPGQGLRLIYYSQIVNDFQKGDIAEGYSVSREKKESFPLTVTSAQKNPTAFYLCASSTRQGLGNQPQHFGDGTRLSIL.

The table lists this clonotype with many counts. The rearrangement links TRBV6-5 to TRBJ1-2; possibly TRBD1 for D (5 bases). V shed 4 bases and J shed 5 bases, with 14 bases lying between them. This CDR3 is 14 amino acids long. Germline CDR1 is MNHEY and CDR2 is SVGAGI. CDR3 bases: TGTGCCAGCAGTTCGAGGGGAGGCTGGTATGGCTACACCTTC. It codes for CASSSRGGWYGYTF.

CDR3 residues: CASSSFDPARETQYF. CDR3 bases: TGTGCCAGCAGCTCCTTCGACCCGGCGAGGGAGACCCAGTACTTC. The chain couples TRBV5-4 to TRBJ2-5, with unresolved D. Germline assignment: CDR1 SGHNT and CDR2 YYREEE (reference sequence). The CDR3 has 15 amino acids. Deletions cut 3 bases from V and 5 bases from J, with 17 bases between.

This clonotype was counted a few times. The chain employs TRBV19 and TRBJ2-1; the D is unclear. V lost 2 bases, J lost 0 bases, and 11 bases lay in between. Germline V gene data show CDR1 as LNHDA and CDR2 as SQIVND (reference sequence). The CDR3 consists of 16 residues. In DNA, the CDR3 is TGTGCCAGTAGTATAAGCAACTCCAACTCCTACAATGAGCAGTTCTTC. Amino acids: CASSISNSNSYNEQFF.

This clonotype was recorded many times. The rearrangement joins TRBV12-3 or TRBV12-4 to TRBJ1-5, with a weak D call TRBD1 (6 bases). The CDR3 is made up of 14 amino acids. Trimming pared 5 bases from V and 3 bases from J, leaving 11 bases between. CDR3 in amino acids: CASSQQGINQPQHF. The CDR3 DNA follows: TGTGCCAGCAGTCAACAGGGAATCAATCAGCCCCAGCATTTT.

Comment on this clonotype: A much bigger clone sits one base away, suggesting this may be a read error. The chain carries TRBV6-5 and TRBJ2-2; 11 positions match TRBD1. The CDR3 consists of 17 residues. Germline V gene sequence: CDR1 MNHEY, CDR2 SVGAGI. Here the CDR3 reads CATSHLIRTGGPGELFF. In nucleotides, the CDR3 is TGTGCCACCAGTCATTTGATTCGGACAGGGGGCCCCGGGGAGCTGTTTTTT.

This clonotype has ten or more counts. The CDR3 reads CASSQETSGTYEQYF. The CDR3 DNA follows: TGTGCCAGCAGCCAAGAAACTAGCGGGACCTACGAGCAGTACTTC. The chain employs TRBV4-2 and TRBJ2-7; 10 bases align to TRBD2. CDR1 and CDR2 (germline): LGHNA, YNFKEQ. Germline trimming cut 0 bases from V and 2 bases from J; bases unmatched to any gene: 1. The CDR3 loop spans 15 amino acids.

This clonotype was recorded many times. This chain uses TRBV9 with TRBJ2-2; 7 bases match TRBD2. Germline-derived CDR1 and CDR2 are SGDLS and YYNGEE. This CDR3 comprises 16 residues. V trimming: 0 bases; J trimming: 5 bases; junction bases outside the gene matches: 7. CDR3: CASSVGPGGWTGELFF. The CDR3 DNA reads TGTGCCAGCAGCGTAGGGCCGGGAGGTTGGACCGGGGAGCTGTTTTTT.

At least ten counts were recorded for this clonotype. This chain joins TRBV7-3 and TRBJ2-5, with D possibly matching TRBD1 (6 bases). Trimming took off 0 bases at V and 1 base at J, with 15 bases between the two ends. The CDR3 has 17 residues. Germline-derived CDR1 and CDR2 are SGHTA and FQGTGA. CDR3 coding DNA: TGTGCCAGCAGCTTAACGGGGCCCGGGACACTCCAAGAGACCCAGTACTTC. Residues: CASSLTGPGTLQETQYF. Using reference TRBV7-3 and TRBJ2-5 for the parts outside the CDR3, the full variable domain is GAGVSQTPSNKVTEKGKYVELRCDPISGHTALYWYRQSLGQGPEFLIYFQGTGAADDSGLPNDRFFAVRPEGSVSTLKIQRTERGDSAVYLCASSLTGPGTLQETQYFGPGTRLLVL.

V and J are TRBV5-4 and TRBJ2-5, with D possibly being TRBD2 (5 bases). The CDR3 sequence is 16 residues long. The V end was cut by 4 bases, the J end by 2 bases, with 18 bases between. Germline V CDR1 and CDR2: SGHNT, YYREEE (reference sequence). CDR3 sequence: CASSADLARLQETQYF. The CDR3 coding sequence is TGTGCCAGCAGCGCCGACCTAGCCCGATTGCAAGAGACCCAGTACTTC.

The V gene is TRBV30, the J gene TRBJ2-3; TRBD2 matches 10 bases. Per the germline V gene, CDR1 is GTSNPN and CDR2 is SVGIG (reference sequence). V dropped 4 bases and J dropped 11; count of bases not matched to a gene: 18. CDR3 size: 16 residues. CDR3 amino acids: CAWTIGVKTSGHVQYF. CDR3 DNA: TGTGCCTGGACTATCGGGGTCAAGACTAGCGGGCACGTGCAGTATTTT.

In its sample, this clonotype was seen many times. The chain combines TRBV2 with TRBJ2-5, with 7 bases fitting TRBD1. The CDR3 has 13 amino acids. After removal of 7 bases from V and 3 bases from J, the junction contained 5 bases not matched to a gene. Germline V gene lookup returns CDR1 SNHLY and CDR2 FYNNEI. CDR3 sequence reads: CASIRDSKETQYF. Here the CDR3 DNA reads TGTGCCAGCATCCGGGACAGTAAAGAGACCCAGTACTTC.

The chain is built from TRBV18 and TRBJ2-5, with TRBD2 as a possible D gene (6 bases). With 2 bases removed from V and 9 bases from J, the gap between germline ends came to 16 bases. The CDR3 is 14 amino acids. Germline V CDR1 and CDR2: KGHSH, LQKENI. The CDR3 loop reads CASSPAGLGQPQYF. CDR3 in DNA: TGTGCCAGCTCACCAGCGGGGCTGGGGCAGCCCCAGTACTTC.

V is TRBV5-6 and J is TRBJ1-2; D remains unclear. This CDR3 spans 15 amino acids. The germline V and J ends were trimmed by 0 bases and 8 bases, with 17 bases remaining between them. The germline V gene has CDR1 SGHDT and CDR2 YYEEEE. The CDR3 DNA reads as TGTGCCAGCAGCTTGGAGAGCACGGGTCTGGGGGGCTACACCTTC. It encodes CASSLESTGLGGYTF.

This clonotype was counted many times. The J gene is TRBJ1-3, the V gene TRBV29-1; D is perhaps TRBD1 (6 bases). CDR3 length equals 14 residues. V was trimmed by 7 bases and J by 0 bases, leaving 13 bases between them. The germline V gene encodes CDR1 SQVTM and CDR2 ANQGSEA. The CDR3 DNA sequence: TGCAGCGCTTCGACAGGCTCCTCTGGAAACACCATATATTTT. This sequence encodes CSASTGSSGNTIYF.

This clonotype was seen many times. V gene TRBV5-5 combines with J gene TRBJ1-4, with D possibly matching TRBD1 (6 bases). The CDR3 consists of 15 residues. V shed 2 bases and J shed 4 bases, with 12 bases lying between them. In germline, CDR1 is SGHKS, CDR2 YYEKEE (reference sequence). CDR3 nucleotide sequence: TGTGCCAGCAGCTTCACAGGGTGGAATAATGAAAAACTGTTTTTT. This encodes CASSFTGWNNEKLFF.

This clonotype showed up just a few times. The junction departs from germline at one end; a sequencing error may be responsible. The chain employs TRBV6-5 and TRBJ2-7, with D tentatively TRBD2 (6 bases). CDR3 length: 14 residues. The V gene's germline CDR1 is MNHEY and CDR2 SVGAGI. CDR3 loop: CASSHSGDGYEQYF. Here the CDR3 DNA reads TGTGCCAGCAGTCACTCGGGGGATGGCTACGAGCAGTACTTC.

This clonotype came up once. The chain uses TRBV20-1 and TRBJ2-5; 10 bases match TRBD2. Germline CDR1 is DFQATT and CDR2 is SNEGSKA (reference sequence). The CDR3 covers 16 residues. The junction had 13 bases not matched to a gene; V was cut back by 2 bases and J by 7 bases. The chain's CDR3 is CSARRPSGRFRGTQYF. The CDR3 DNA follows: TGCAGTGCTAGACGCCCTAGCGGGAGATTTAGGGGGACCCAGTACTTC.

This clonotype was counted a few times. With a much larger clone just one base away, this may be a read error. The J gene is TRBJ2-7, the V gene TRBV20-1; 11 bases fit TRBD2. The CDR3 covers 12 residues. CDR1 and CDR2 (germline): DFQATT, SNEGSKA (reference sequence). The CDR3 region has the DNA TGCAGTGCTAGGACTAGCGGGGACGAGCCGTACTTC. Translated: CSARTSGDEPYF.

On this clonotype: Since a much larger clone is just one base distant, this may be a read error. This chain uses TRBV3-1 with TRBJ2-2, with 9 bases lining up with TRBD2. The CDR3 sequence is 15 residues long. Germline CDR1 LGHDT, CDR2 YNNKEL (reference sequence). The chain's CDR3 is CASSQVAGVFGELSF. The CDR3 nucleotides read TGTGCCAGCAGCCAGGTAGCGGGAGTATTCGGGGAGCTGTCTTTT.

For this clonotype: Because the CDR3's place on the DNA is in doubt, the DNA is left out and the CDR3 is given as listed by TCRdb. This chain uses TRBV7-8 with TRBJ2-6; the D call in the table, TRBD2, was not verified against the DNA. The length of the CDR3 is 23 amino acids, counting both ends. Germline CDR1 and CDR2: SGHVS and FQNEAQ. The CDR3 region is CASSFTGGGEYFGLCSGANVLTF.

This clonotype was counted ten times or more. The rearrangement links TRBV9 to TRBJ2-7, with a weak D call TRBD1 (5 bases). CDR1 is SGDLS, CDR2 YYNGEE, per germline. Trimming pared 4 bases from V and 0 bases from J, leaving 14 bases between. The CDR3 is 15 residues long. CDR3 residues: CASSITGESSYEQYF. CDR3 DNA sequence: TGTGCCAGCAGCATAACAGGAGAGAGCTCCTACGAGCAGTACTTC.

About this clonotype itself: A much larger clone differs by one base, so this may be a read error. This chain uses TRBV4-3 with TRBJ2-7; D ambiguous. Germline V gene lookup returns CDR1 LGHNA and CDR2 YSLEER. This CDR3 is built from 16 residues. CDR3: CAGSQVDSHRYYEQYF. The CDR3 DNA reads as TGCGCCGGCAGCCAAGTTGATTCCCACAGATACTACGAGCAGTACTTC.

Notes on this clonotype: A much bigger clone sits one base away, suggesting this may be a read error. The chain is built from TRBV20-1 and TRBJ2-7, with 8 bases matching TRBD2. The V gene's germline CDR1 is DFQATT and CDR2 SNEGSKA (reference sequence). This CDR3 comprises 14 residues. Germline trimming cut 5 bases from V and 2 bases from J; bases unmatched to any gene: 8. The CDR3 reads CSAPGTRGPYEQYF. In DNA, the CDR3 is TGCAGTGCTCCCGGGACTAGAGGGCCCTACGAGCAGTACTTC.

This clonotype was found many times. V gene TRBV12-3 or TRBV12-4 combines with J gene TRBJ1-5; D might be TRBD1 (6 bases). Deletions cut 6 bases from V and 1 base from J, with 10 bases between. This CDR3 spans 14 amino acids. In DNA, the CDR3 is TGTGCCAGCAGACGAGGGACAAGCAATCAGCCCCAGCATTTT. Amino acid sequence: CASRRGTSNQPQHF.

The V and J genes are TRBV30 and TRBJ2-3; D not certain. There are 12 residues in the CDR3. Per the germline V gene, CDR1 is GTSNPN and CDR2 is SVGIG (reference sequence). V was shortened by 2 bases and J by 8 bases, with 11 bases between the two germline ends. CDR3 residues: CAWSTDLGTQYF. As DNA, the CDR3 is TGTGCCTGGAGTACCGATCTAGGTACGCAGTATTTT.

This clonotype was recorded at least ten times. The J gene is TRBJ2-3, the V gene TRBV7-9, with 8 positions matching TRBD2. The CDR3 extends over 16 amino acids. Per germline, CDR1 SEHNR and CDR2 FQNEAQ (reference sequence). V dropped 5 bases and J dropped 5; count of bases not matched to a gene: 12. The CDR3 region has the DNA TGTGCCAGCAGCACCCGGGGGTTTGCGGGAGGAGATACGCAGTATTTT. It translates to CASSTRGFAGGDTQYF.

This clonotype came up a few times. J is TRBJ1-1 and V is TRBV20-1; D not certain. CDR3 length: 14 amino acids. V was shortened by 5 bases and J by 0 bases, with 13 bases between the two germline ends. Germline CDR1 reads DFQATT; CDR2 reads SNEGSKA (reference sequence). The DNA for the CDR3 is TGCAGTGCTTCTCCCGGCAGACTGAACACTGAAGCTTTCTTT. It is translated as CSASPGRLNTEAFF.